This T cell receptor (beta chain) was sequenced in a study of beta chain features in type 1 diabetes. The study reverse transcribed the entire isolated RNA, so it sequenced expressed TCRB transcripts. TCRdb's copy holds only in-frame clones and misses some; the assay was immunoSEQ multiplex PCR. In the table there are over 650,000 clones, over 12% of which are singletons. General study results and limits: Shortening that was moderate but significant affected the TCRB CDR3s of Type 1 diabetes patients in all four CD4+ subsets.

This CDR3 has 12 residues. V shed 4 bases and J shed 9 bases, with 12 bases lying between them. In germline, CDR1 is SGHDT, CDR2 YYEEEE. This clone was picked up a small number of times. Antigen unknown. The sequenced sample was naive CD4+ T cells from blood. The chain employs TRBV5-6 and TRBJ2-3, with D uncertain. The TCR was taken from a man aged 18 to 29 with type 1 diabetes. CDR3 DNA: TGTGCCAGCAGCCTTGTCACGGGCACGCAGTATTTT. The encoded protein is CASSLVTGTQYF.